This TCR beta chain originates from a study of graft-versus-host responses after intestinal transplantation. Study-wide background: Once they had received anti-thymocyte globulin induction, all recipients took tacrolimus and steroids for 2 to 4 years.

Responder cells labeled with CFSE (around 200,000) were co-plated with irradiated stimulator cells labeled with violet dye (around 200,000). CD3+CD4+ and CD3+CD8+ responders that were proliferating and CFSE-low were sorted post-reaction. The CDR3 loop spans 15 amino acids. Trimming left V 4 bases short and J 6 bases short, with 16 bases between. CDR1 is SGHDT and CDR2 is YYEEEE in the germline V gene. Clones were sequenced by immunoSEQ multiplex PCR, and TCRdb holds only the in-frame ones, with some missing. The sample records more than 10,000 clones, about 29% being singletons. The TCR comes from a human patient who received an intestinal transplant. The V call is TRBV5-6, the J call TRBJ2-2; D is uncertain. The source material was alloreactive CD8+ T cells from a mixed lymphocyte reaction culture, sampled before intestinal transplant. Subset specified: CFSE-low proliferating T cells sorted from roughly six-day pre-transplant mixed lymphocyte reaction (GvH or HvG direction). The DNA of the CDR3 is TGTGCCAGCAGCGTGGCCTGGCCTTTCGCCGGGGAGCTGTTTTTT. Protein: CASSVAWPFAGELFF.